In this sample, the clone carrying this T cell receptor (beta chain) turned up once. The record originates from a study of CD8 T cells in Susac syndrome. Blood CD8+ and CD4+ T cells underwent high-throughput TCR beta sequencing. An amount of RNA that ranged from about 0.45 to 1 ug was reverse transcribed with random hexamers. Coverage of TCR beta CDR3 amplification by immunoSEQ multiplex PCR extended to 54 Vbeta and 13 Jbeta. TCRdb ran MiXCR on the immunoSEQ multiplex PCR reads and lists one entry per CDR3 protein. The sample lists approximately 200,000 distinct CDR3 sequences, 85% to 95% occurring once. The CDR3 length is 13 residues. Per germline, CDR1 GTSNPN and CDR2 SVGIG (reference sequence). The V end was cut by 2 bases, the J end by 4 bases, with 11 bases between.

This TCR came from a human donor with multiple sclerosis. The chain combines TRBV30 with TRBJ2-5, with D unclear. The sample consisted of CD4+ T cells from PBMCs. The CDR3 sequence: CAWSSGLGETQYF. DNA of the CDR3: TGTGCCTGGAGTTCGGGTCTGGGAGAGACCCAGTACTTC. The complete variable domain, with remaining parts taken from reference TRBV30 and TRBJ2-5, reads SQTIHQWPATLVQPVGSPLSLECTVEGTSNPNLYWYRQAAGRGLQLLFYSVGIGQISSEVPQNLSASRPQDRQFILSSKKLLLSDSGFYLCAWSSGLGETQYFGPGTRLLVL.